The clone carrying this TCR beta chain was observed once. The antigen is undetermined. The PCR ran on 60 Vbeta and 13 Jbeta primers. Here immunoSEQ multiplex PCR was the method, and the copy in TCRdb shows in-frame clones only, minus some. The sample shows around 100,000 clones, 65% to 85% of them seen only once. This CDR3 is 12 amino acids long. Per germline, CDR1 KGHSH and CDR2 LQKENI. Deletions cut 6 bases from V and 2 bases from J, with 6 bases between. The data belong to a study of cytomegalovirus exposure and HLA in healthy donors. Study-wide points: V- and J-gene trimming of TCR beta was linked (in a later analysis) to a missense DCLRE1C variant.

Sequencing used PBMCs. This chain links TRBV18 with TRBJ2-3; D unclear. The clonotype originates from a woman in her thirties in good health and CMV-seropositive. The CDR3 DNA reads as TGTGCCAGCTCGTCGTCCACAGATACGCAGTATTTT. As protein: CASSSSTDTQYF.